These T cell receptor beta chains were read from a single sample in a study of Ad26.COV2.S vaccination and SARS-CoV-2 variants. The repertoire was sequenced with immunoSEQ multiplex PCR; TCRdb's copy has only in-frame clones and lacks some. This sample carries a few hundred thousand clones, 89% of them seen once, and the ten largest clones take about 1.9%. This specimen was peripheral blood, taken in a trial of Ad26.COV2.S vaccine versus placebo. These receptors were taken from a person aged 18 to 59 who received the Ad26.COV2.S COVID-19 vaccine or a placebo. Each CDR3 is given with its conserved first and last residue. The D gene is left open where the match is weak. The listing skips clone size in some rows; elsewhere it reads once, few, many or a size class.

CDR3 protein | CDR3 DNA | D gene | J gene | V gene | clone size
CATSRGAAGGNNEQFF | TGTGCCACCAGCAGAGGAGCAGCGGGAGGAAACAATGAGCAGTTCTTC | TRBD2 | TRBJ2-1 | TRBV15 | NA
CAISGEQGNGYTF | TGTGCCATCAGTGGGGAACAGGGGAATGGCTACACCTTC | TRBD1 | TRBJ1-2 | TRBV10-3 | NA
CASSQAGTPCLQPQHF | TGTGCCAGCAGCCAAGCCGGGACTCCCTGTTTGCAGCCCCAGCATTTT | NA | TRBJ1-5 | TRBV14 | NA
CAISIGENTEAFF | TGTGCCATCAGTATAGGGGAGAACACTGAAGCTTTCTTT | NA | TRBJ1-1 | TRBV10-3 | NA
CTSASYNEQFF | TGCACTAGCGCCTCCTACAATGAGCAGTTCTTC | TRBD2 | TRBJ2-1 | TRBV2 | NA
CASSYRTGRVANTEAFF | TGTGCCAGCAGTTACCGGACAGGGCGGGTGGCGAACACTGAAGCTTTCTTT | TRBD1 | TRBJ1-1 | TRBV6-2/TRBV6-3 | NA
CASSERPKGHGYTF | TGTGCCAGCAGTGAAAGGCCGAAGGGCCATGGCTACACCTTC | NA | TRBJ1-2 | TRBV2 | NA
CASSLGGTGVGASNQPQHF | TGTGCCAGCAGCTTAGGAGGGACAGGGGTAGGAGCTAGCAATCAGCCCCAGCATTTT | TRBD1 | TRBJ1-5 | TRBV7-8 | NA
CASTRTGNTLAKNIQYF | TGTGCCAGCACCAGGACAGGGAATACCCTAGCCAAAAACATTCAGTACTTC | TRBD1 | TRBJ2-4 | TRBV2 | NA
CASSEGGPLQPQHF | TGTGCCAGCAGCGAAGGGGGGCCCCTTCAGCCCCAGCATTTT | NA | TRBJ1-5 | TRBV9 | NA
CASSYAGQTTDTQYF | TGTGCCAGCAGCTACGCCGGGCAGACCACAGATACGCAGTATTTT | NA | TRBJ2-3 | TRBV11-2 | NA
CAWTARGPNTIYF | TGTGCCTGGACGGCCAGGGGACCAAACACCATATATTTT | NA | TRBJ1-3 | TRBV30 | once
CASSYWTGGINYEQYF | TGTGCCAGCAGTTACTGGACAGGGGGAATTAACTACGAGCAGTACTTC | TRBD1 | TRBJ2-7 | TRBV6-8 | NA
CASTLEERVGSPLHF | TGTGCCAGCACTTTGGAAGAAAGGGTTGGTTCACCCCTCCACTTT | NA | TRBJ1-6 | TRBV28 | NA
CASGIVEAEAFF | TGTGCCAGCGGCATCGTGGAGGCTGAAGCTTTCTTT | NA | TRBJ1-1 | TRBV6-5 | NA
CASSRDRVMVGSTGRLSSPLHF | TGTGCCAGCAGCCGGGACAGGGTAATGGTAGGCTCCACCGGGCGCCTTAGTTCACCCCTCCACTTT | TRBD1 | TRBJ1-6 | TRBV6-2/TRBV6-3 | NA
CASSIEGGNSDEQYF | TGTGCCAGTAGTATAGAAGGGGGGAATAGCGACGAGCAGTACTTC | NA | TRBJ2-7 | TRBV19 | NA
CASQAGGVGREQYF | TGTGCCAGCCAAGCGGGAGGGGTGGGACGCGAGCAGTACTTC | TRBD2 | TRBJ2-7 | TRBV5-6 | NA
CASSHSNEQFF | TGTGCCAGCAGTCATAGTAATGAGCAGTTCTTC | NA | TRBJ2-1 | TRBV6-5 | NA
CASSPRQGYYEQYF | TGTGCCAGCAGTCCGCGACAGGGATACTACGAGCAGTACTTC | TRBD1 | TRBJ2-7 | TRBV6-5 | NA
CASSLGVAGYTGELFF | TGCGCCAGCAGCCTGGGGGTAGCGGGGTACACCGGGGAGCTGTTTTTT | TRBD2 | TRBJ2-2 | TRBV5-1 | NA
CASSEGGLDTQYF | TGCGCCAGCAGTGAGGGGGGATTAGATACGCAGTATTTT | NA | TRBJ2-3 | TRBV10-1 | NA
CASSLDLVETQYF | TGTGCCAGCAGCTTAGATCTTGTAGAGACCCAGTACTTC | NA | TRBJ2-5 | TRBV11-2 | NA
CASSLNNKGRVAEAFF | TGTGCCAGCAGCTTAAATAATAAGGGACGGGTAGCTGAAGCTTTCTTT | NA | TRBJ1-1 | TRBV7-8 | NA
CASSLDFTPSEQYF | TGTGCCAGCAGCTTAGACTTCACCCCCTCCGAGCAGTACTTC | NA | TRBJ2-7 | TRBV7-2 | NA
CASGTGWNTEAFF | TGTGCCAGCGGGACAGGTTGGAACACTGAAGCTTTCTTT | TRBD1 | TRBJ1-1 | TRBV6-5 | NA
CASSLMSLQVSDQPQHF | TGTGCCAGCAGCTTAATGTCTTTACAGGTAAGTGATCAGCCCCAGCATTTT | NA | TRBJ1-5 | TRBV7-3 | NA
CASSVNRGRENTGELFF | TGTGCCAGCAGCGTAAACCGGGGGAGGGAGAACACCGGGGAGCTGTTTTTT | TRBD2 | TRBJ2-2 | TRBV9 | NA
CASSQEGLRTSGAQSSYNEQFF | TGTGCCAGCAGCCAAGAAGGATTAAGGACTAGCGGGGCTCAGAGCTCCTACAATGAGCAGTTCTTC | TRBD2 | TRBJ2-1 | TRBV4-2 | NA
CASSQDLVRGQTLSGANVLTF | TGTGCCAGCAGCCAAGATCTGGTAAGGGGTCAGACTCTTTCTGGGGCCAACGTCCTGACTTTC | NA | TRBJ2-6 | TRBV14 | NA
CATKPGALNTEAFF | TGTGCCACCAAGCCTGGGGCCCTCAACACTGAAGCTTTCTTT | NA | TRBJ1-1 | TRBV15 | NA
CASSGRGPGANVLTF | TGTGCCAGCAGTGGAAGGGGGCCTGGGGCCAACGTCCTGACTTTC | TRBD1 | TRBJ2-6 | TRBV25-1 | NA
CASSYPPLGGWNTEAFF | TGTGCCAGCAGTTACCCTCCCCTGGGGGGTTGGAACACTGAAGCTTTCTTT | NA | TRBJ1-1 | TRBV6-2/TRBV6-3 | NA
CASSLVVGFYEQYF | TGTGCCAGCAGCTTGGTTGTCGGGTTCTACGAGCAGTACTTC | NA | TRBJ2-7 | TRBV5-5 | NA
CASSQTSGTGREKLFF | TGTGCCAGCAGTCAGACGTCCGGGACAGGGAGAGAAAAACTGTTTTTT | TRBD1 | TRBJ1-4 | TRBV7-9 | NA
CASSEDRGTNEKLFF | TGCGCCAGCAGCGAGGACAGGGGTACTAATGAAAAACTGTTTTTT | TRBD1 | TRBJ1-4 | TRBV5-1 | few
CASSLWTRNTEAFF | TGTGCCAGCAGCTTGTGGACGAGGAACACTGAAGCTTTCTTT | NA | TRBJ1-1 | TRBV7-8 | few
CASSRPLRGEQYF | TGTGCCAGCAGTCGACCACTCAGGGGCGAGCAGTACTTC | NA | TRBJ2-7 | TRBV28 | NA
CASSQEPNSNSPLHF | TGCGCCAGCAGCCAAGAACCCAATAGTAATTCACCCCTCCACTTT | NA | TRBJ1-6 | TRBV4-1 | once
CASSYGQVAYEQYF | TGTGCCAGCAGCTATGGCCAGGTGGCCTACGAGCAGTACTTC | NA | TRBJ2-7 | TRBV7-2 | NA
CASSGTHSTGELFF | TGTGCCAGCAGTGGAACTCATTCCACCGGGGAGCTGTTTTTT | NA | TRBJ2-2 | TRBV2 | NA
CASSGLSRGQGGTGELFF | TGTGCCAGCAGCGGACTTTCGCGGGGACAGGGTGGCACCGGGGAGCTGTTTTTT | TRBD1 | TRBJ2-2 | TRBV3-1/TRBV3-2 | once
CASSLVGLAGGGAYEQYF | TGTGCCAGCAGCTTGGTGGGACTAGCGGGAGGTGGCGCCTACGAGCAGTACTTC | TRBD2 | TRBJ2-7 | TRBV5-5 | NA
CASSLQLPGVEQFF | TGCGCCAGCAGCTTACAGCTTCCGGGGGTTGAGCAGTTCTTC | NA | TRBJ2-1 | TRBV5-1 | once
CASRLGQSTDTQYF | TGCGCCAGCAGGCTGGGACAGAGCACAGATACGCAGTATTTT | TRBD1 | TRBJ2-3 | TRBV4-3 | NA
CASSYEGSGRDTQYF | TGTGCCAGCAGTTACGAAGGTAGCGGGAGGGATACGCAGTATTTT | TRBD2 | TRBJ2-3 | TRBV6-2/TRBV6-3 | NA
CASSSNSVYNEQFF | TGCGCCAGCAGCTCTAATAGCGTGTACAATGAGCAGTTCTTC | NA | TRBJ2-1 | TRBV5-1 | NA
CASSDGGLYTF | TGTGCCAGCAGTGACGGGGGGCTCTACACCTTC | NA | TRBJ1-2 | TRBV6-1 | NA
CASSLDSSGTGELFF | TGTGCCAGCAGCTTAGATAGTAGCGGGACCGGGGAGCTGTTTTTT | TRBD2 | TRBJ2-2 | TRBV7-9 | NA
CASSELKTYPANYGYTF | TGTGCCAGCAGTGAACTGAAAACGTACCCAGCTAACTATGGCTACACCTTC | NA | TRBJ1-2 | TRBV6-1 | NA
CASSDRGPEQYF | TGTGCCAGCAGCGACAGGGGGCCGGAGCAGTACTTC | TRBD1 | TRBJ2-7 | TRBV7-9 | NA
CASSFSGGGTEAFF | TGTGCCAGCAGTTTTTCGGGCGGTGGAACTGAAGCTTTCTTT | NA | TRBJ1-1 | TRBV28 | NA
CASSYAGGFNSPLHF | TGTGCCAGCAGTTACGCGGGGGGCTTTAATTCACCCCTCCACTTT | NA | TRBJ1-6 | TRBV6-6 | NA
CATSRDFSNGELFF | TGTGCCACCAGCAGAGATTTTAGTAACGGGGAGCTGTTTTTT | NA | TRBJ2-2 | TRBV15 | many
CASSAHTGTKSTGELFF | TGTGCCAGCAGCGCCCACACCGGGACAAAGAGCACCGGGGAGCTGTTTTTT | NA | TRBJ2-2 | TRBV14 | NA
CASSGASGSRYEQYF | TGTGCCAGCAGTGGAGCCTCGGGTTCCCGGTACGAGCAGTACTTC | NA | TRBJ2-7 | TRBV28 | NA
CASSPYVGTGMNTEAFF | TGTGCCAGCTCACCATATGTGGGGACAGGCATGAACACTGAAGCTTTCTTT | TRBD1 | TRBJ1-1 | TRBV18 | NA
CASSPLTGSYEQYF | TGTGCCAGCTCCCCCCTGACGGGTTCCTACGAGCAGTACTTC | NA | TRBJ2-7 | TRBV18 | NA
CASSLYLPRGGATDTQYF | TGTGCCAGCAGTTTATACCTCCCCAGGGGGGGGGCTACAGATACGCAGTATTTT | NA | TRBJ2-3 | TRBV27 | NA
CASSNLKYRDRANTEAFF | TGTGCCAGCAGCAATCTAAAGTATAGGGACAGAGCGAACACTGAAGCTTTCTTT | TRBD1 | TRBJ1-1 | TRBV28 | NA